The 6 T cell receptor beta chains in this list originate from one sample, sequenced in a study of cytomegalovirus exposure and HLA in healthy donors. The PCR was carried out with 60 Vbeta primers and 13 Jbeta primers. Using immunoSEQ multiplex PCR, the repertoire was profiled, and TCRdb retains in-frame clones only, with some absent. In the table there are 150,000 to 200,000 clones, around four fifths of which are singletons. Sequenced input: PBMCs. Every receptor here comes from a middle-aged man in good health and CMV-seropositive.

V usage is TRBV13 and J usage is TRBJ2-5; D possibly corresponds to TRBD2 (6 bases). Germline V lookup: CDR1 PRHDT, CDR2 FYEKMQ (reference sequence). The CDR3 sequence is 14 residues long. V was trimmed by 3 bases and J by 1 base, leaving 9 bases between them. Here the CDR3 DNA reads TGTGCCAGCAGCTTCGGAGGGGTCCAAGAGACCCAGTACTTC. Its protein is CASSFGGVQETQYF.

The chain links TRBV10-3 to TRBJ2-3, with 9 bases identical to TRBD2. This CDR3 is built from 16 residues. Germline CDR1 reads ENHRY; CDR2 reads SYGVKD. The V gene end was trimmed by 3 bases and the J gene end by 7 bases; junction bases not matched to a gene: 11. CDR3 DNA sequence: TGTGCCATCAGTGAAGGAGGACTAGCGCCGACAAATACGCAGTATTTT. Translating gives CAISEGGLAPTNTQYF.

The chain carries TRBV19 and TRBJ1-5, with D tentatively TRBD1 (6 bases). This CDR3 contains 17 residues. V was trimmed by 4 bases and J by 3 bases, leaving 19 bases between them. The V gene's germline CDR1 is LNHDA and CDR2 SQIVND (reference sequence). Written as DNA, the CDR3 is TGTGCCAGTAGTAAGCTAACACCGGGACAAAACAATCAGCCCCAGCATTTT. This sequence encodes CASSKLTPGQNNQPQHF.

In this sample, this clone turned up a few times. The chain uses TRBV6-5 and TRBJ2-5; D uncertain. Matching the DNA end better, TRBJ2-7 makes the J call doubtful. The CDR3 spans 14 residues. Germline assignment: CDR1 MNHEY and CDR2 SVGAGI. The CDR3 is CASTKVPNSYEQYF. The CDR3 nucleotides are TGTGCCAGCACCAAGGTACCCAATAGCTACGAGCAGTACTTC.

The chain recombines TRBV30 with TRBJ2-7; TRBD2 matches at 10 bases. This CDR3 has 14 residues. The germline V gene has CDR1 GTSNPN and CDR2 SVGIG (reference sequence). J lost 0 bases, V lost 5 bases, and 4 bases had no gene match. CDR3 protein: CAWASGRGSYEQYF. The DNA for the CDR3 is TGTGCCTGGGCTAGCGGGAGAGGCTCCTACGAGCAGTACTTC.

There are a few counts of this clone. The rearrangement uses TRBV25-1 and TRBJ2-1, with TRBD1 matching 8 bases. J lost 5 bases, V lost 6 bases, and 9 bases had no gene match. The CDR3 has 15 amino acids. Germline V gives CDR1 MGHDK, CDR2 SYGVNS. The CDR3 DNA is TGTGCCAGCAGACCCGACAGGGGCGATGACAATGAGCAGTTCTTC. It encodes CASRPDRGDDNEQFF.